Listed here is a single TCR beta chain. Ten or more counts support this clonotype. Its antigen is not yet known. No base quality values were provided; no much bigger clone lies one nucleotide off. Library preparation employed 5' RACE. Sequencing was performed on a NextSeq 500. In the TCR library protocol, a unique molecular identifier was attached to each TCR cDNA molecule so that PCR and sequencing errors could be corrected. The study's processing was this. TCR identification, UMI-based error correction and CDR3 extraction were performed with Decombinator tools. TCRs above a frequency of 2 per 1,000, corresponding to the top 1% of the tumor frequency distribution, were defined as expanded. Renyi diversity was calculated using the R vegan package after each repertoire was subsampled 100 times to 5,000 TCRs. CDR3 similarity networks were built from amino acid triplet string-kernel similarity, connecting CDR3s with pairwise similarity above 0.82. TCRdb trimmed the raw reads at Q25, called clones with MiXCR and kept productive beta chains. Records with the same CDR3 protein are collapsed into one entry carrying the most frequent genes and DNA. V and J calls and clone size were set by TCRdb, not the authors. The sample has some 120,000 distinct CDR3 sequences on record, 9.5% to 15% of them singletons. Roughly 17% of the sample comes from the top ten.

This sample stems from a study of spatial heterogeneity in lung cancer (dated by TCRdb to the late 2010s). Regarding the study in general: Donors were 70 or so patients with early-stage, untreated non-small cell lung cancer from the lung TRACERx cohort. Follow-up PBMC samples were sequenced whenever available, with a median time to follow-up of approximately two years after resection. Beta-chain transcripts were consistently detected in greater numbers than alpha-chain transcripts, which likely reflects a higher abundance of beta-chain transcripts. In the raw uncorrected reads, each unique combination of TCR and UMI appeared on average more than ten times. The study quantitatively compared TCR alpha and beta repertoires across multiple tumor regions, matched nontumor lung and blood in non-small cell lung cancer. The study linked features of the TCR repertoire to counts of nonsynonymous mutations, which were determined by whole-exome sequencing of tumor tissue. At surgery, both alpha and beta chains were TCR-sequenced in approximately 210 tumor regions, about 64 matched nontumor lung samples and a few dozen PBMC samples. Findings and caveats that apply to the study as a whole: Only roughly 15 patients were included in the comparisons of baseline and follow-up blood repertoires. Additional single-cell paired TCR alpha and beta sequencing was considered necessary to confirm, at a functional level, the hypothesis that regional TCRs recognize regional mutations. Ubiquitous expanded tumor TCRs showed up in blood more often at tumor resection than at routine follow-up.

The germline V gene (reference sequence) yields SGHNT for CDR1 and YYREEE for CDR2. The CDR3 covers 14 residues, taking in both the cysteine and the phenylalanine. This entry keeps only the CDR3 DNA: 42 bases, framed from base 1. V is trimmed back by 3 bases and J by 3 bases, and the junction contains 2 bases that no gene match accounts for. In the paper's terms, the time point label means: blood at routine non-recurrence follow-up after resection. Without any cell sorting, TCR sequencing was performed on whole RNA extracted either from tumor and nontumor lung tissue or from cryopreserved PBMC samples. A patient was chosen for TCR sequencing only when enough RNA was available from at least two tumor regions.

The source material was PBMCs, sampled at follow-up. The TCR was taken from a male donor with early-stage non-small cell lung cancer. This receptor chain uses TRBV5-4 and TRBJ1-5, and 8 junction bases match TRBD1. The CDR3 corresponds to CASSSDRDNQPQHF. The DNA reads TGTGCCAGCAGCTCGGACAGGGACAATCAGCCCCAGCATTTT.